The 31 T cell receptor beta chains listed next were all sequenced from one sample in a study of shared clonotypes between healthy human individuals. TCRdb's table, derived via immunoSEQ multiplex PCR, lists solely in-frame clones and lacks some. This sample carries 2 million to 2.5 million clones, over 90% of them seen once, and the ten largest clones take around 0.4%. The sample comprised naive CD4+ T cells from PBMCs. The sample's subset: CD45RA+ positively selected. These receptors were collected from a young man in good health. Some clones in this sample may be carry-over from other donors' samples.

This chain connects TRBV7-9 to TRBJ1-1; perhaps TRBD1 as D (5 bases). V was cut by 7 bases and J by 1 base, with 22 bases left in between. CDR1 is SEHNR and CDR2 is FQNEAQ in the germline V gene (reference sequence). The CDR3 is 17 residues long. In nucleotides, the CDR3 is TGTGCCAGCACCAACTCGCGAGGGAGGAGGGGGAACACTGAAGCTTTCTTT. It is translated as CASTNSRGRRGNTEAFF.

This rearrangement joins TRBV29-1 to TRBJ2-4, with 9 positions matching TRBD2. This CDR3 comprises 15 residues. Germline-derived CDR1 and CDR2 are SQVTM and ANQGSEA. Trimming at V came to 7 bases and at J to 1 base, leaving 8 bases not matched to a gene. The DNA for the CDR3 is TGCAGCGCCTCTAGCGGGGTCCATGCCAAAAACATTCAGTACTTC. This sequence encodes CSASSGVHAKNIQYF.

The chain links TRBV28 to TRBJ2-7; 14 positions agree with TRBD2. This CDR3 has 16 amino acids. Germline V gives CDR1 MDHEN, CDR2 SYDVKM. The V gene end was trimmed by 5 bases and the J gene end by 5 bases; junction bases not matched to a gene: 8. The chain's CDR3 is CASSTQTSGRGDEQYF. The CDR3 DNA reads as TGTGCCAGCAGTACCCAGACTAGCGGGAGGGGAGACGAGCAGTACTTC.

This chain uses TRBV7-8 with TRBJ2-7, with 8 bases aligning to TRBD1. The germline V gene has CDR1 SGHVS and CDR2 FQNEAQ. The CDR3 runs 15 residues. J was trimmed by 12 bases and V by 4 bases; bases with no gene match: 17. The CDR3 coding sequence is TGTGCCAGCAGCTCCATTATCGGACAGGGTCTCTCTCGGTACTTC. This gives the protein CASSSIIGQGLSRYF.

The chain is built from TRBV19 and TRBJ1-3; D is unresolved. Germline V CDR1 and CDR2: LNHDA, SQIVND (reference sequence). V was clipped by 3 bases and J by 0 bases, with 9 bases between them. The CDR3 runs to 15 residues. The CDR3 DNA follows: TGTGCCAGTAGTATTGGAGGAATCTCTGGAAACACCATATATTTT. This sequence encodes CASSIGGISGNTIYF.

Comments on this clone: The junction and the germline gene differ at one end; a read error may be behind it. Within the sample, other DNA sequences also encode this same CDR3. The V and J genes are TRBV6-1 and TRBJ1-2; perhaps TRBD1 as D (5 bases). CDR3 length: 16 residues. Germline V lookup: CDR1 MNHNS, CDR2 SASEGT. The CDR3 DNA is TGTGCCAGTAGTGAAGCGCTTCGGGGACTGAACTATGGCTACACCTTC. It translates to CASSEALRGLNYGYTF.

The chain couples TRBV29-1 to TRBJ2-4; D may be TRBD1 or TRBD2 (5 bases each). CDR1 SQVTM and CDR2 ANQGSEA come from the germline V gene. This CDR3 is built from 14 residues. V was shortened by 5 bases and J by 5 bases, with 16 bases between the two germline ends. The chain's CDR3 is CSVKRERGENIQYF. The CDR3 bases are TGCAGCGTTAAACGGGAACGAGGGGAAAACATTCAGTACTTC.

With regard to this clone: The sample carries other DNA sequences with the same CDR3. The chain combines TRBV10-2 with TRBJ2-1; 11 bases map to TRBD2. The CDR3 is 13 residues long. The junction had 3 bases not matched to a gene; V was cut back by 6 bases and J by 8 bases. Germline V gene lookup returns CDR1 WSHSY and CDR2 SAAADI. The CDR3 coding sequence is TGCGCCAGCAGAACTAGCGGGAGCGATGAGCAGTTCTTC. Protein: CASRTSGSDEQFF.

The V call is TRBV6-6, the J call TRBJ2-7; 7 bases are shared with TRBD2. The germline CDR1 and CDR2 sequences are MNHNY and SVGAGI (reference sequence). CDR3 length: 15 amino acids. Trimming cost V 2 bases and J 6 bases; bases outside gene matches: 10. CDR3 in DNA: TGTGCCAGCAGTTACGTATCGGCGGGAGTAGGCGAGCAGTACTTC. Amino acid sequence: CASSYVSAGVGEQYF.

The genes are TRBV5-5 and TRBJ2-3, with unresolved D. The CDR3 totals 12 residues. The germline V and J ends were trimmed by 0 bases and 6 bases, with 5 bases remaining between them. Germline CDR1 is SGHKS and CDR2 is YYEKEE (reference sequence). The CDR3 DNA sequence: TGTGCCAGCAGCTTGGGTGACGATACGCAGTATTTT. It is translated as CASSLGDDTQYF.

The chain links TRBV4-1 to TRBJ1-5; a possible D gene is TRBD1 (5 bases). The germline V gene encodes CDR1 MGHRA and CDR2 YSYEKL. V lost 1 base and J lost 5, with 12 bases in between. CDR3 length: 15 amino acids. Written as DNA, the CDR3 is TGCGCCAGCAGCCAAGGTGGGGGGTTGCATCAGCCCCAGCATTTT. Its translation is CASSQGGGLHQPQHF.

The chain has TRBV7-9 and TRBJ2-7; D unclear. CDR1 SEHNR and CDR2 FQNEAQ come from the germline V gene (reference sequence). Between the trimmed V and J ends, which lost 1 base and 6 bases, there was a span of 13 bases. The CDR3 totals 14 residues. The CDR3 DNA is TGTGCCAGCAGCTTAGGAAATCCCTATAGCGAGCAGTACTTC. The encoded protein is CASSLGNPYSEQYF.

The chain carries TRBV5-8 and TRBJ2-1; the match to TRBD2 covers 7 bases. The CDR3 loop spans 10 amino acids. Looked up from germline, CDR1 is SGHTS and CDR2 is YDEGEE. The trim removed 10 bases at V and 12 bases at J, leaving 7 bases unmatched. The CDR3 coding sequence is TGTGCCGCTACAACTAGCGTGCAGTTCTTC. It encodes CAATTSVQFF.

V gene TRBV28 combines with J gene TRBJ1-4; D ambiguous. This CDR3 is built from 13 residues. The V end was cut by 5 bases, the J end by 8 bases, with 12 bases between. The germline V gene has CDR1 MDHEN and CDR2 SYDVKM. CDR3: CASSPSYREKLFF. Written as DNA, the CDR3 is TGTGCCAGCAGTCCCTCATACCGGGAAAAACTGTTTTTT.

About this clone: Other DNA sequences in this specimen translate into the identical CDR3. The DNA for the CDR3 is TGTGCCAGCAGCTTGCGACAGGGGAGCGGCTACACCTTC. This encodes CASSLRQGSGYTF. The chain joins TRBV7-2 to TRBJ1-2, with 8 bases lining up with TRBD1. This CDR3 comprises 13 residues. Looked up from germline, CDR1 is SGHTA and CDR2 is FQGNSA. Trimming at V came to 3 bases and at J to 8 bases, leaving 5 bases not matched to a gene.

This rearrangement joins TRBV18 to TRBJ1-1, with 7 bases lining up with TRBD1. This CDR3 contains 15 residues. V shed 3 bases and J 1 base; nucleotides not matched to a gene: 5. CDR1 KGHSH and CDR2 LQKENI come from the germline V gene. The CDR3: CASSPIRQGNTEAFF. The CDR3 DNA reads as TGTGCCAGCTCACCTATCAGACAGGGGAACACTGAAGCTTTCTTT. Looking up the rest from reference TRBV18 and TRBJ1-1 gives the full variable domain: NAGVMQNPRHLVRRRGQEARLRCSPMKGHSHVYWYRQLPEEGLKFMVYLQKENIIDESGMPKERFSAEFPKEGPSILRIQQVVRGDSAAYFCASSPIRQGNTEAFFGQGTRLTVV.

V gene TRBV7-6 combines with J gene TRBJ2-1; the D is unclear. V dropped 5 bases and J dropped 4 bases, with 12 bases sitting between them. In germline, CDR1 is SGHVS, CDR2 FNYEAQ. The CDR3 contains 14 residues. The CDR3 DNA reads TGTGCCAGCAGCGTCCTAACGGCTTACAATGAGCAGTTCTTC. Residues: CASSVLTAYNEQFF.

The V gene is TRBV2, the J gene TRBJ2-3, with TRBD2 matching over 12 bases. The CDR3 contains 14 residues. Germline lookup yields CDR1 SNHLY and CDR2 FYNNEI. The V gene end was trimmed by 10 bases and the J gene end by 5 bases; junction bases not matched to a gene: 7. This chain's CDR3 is CATQPGLAGDTQYF. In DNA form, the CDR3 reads TGTGCCACCCAACCGGGACTAGCGGGAGATACGCAGTATTTT.

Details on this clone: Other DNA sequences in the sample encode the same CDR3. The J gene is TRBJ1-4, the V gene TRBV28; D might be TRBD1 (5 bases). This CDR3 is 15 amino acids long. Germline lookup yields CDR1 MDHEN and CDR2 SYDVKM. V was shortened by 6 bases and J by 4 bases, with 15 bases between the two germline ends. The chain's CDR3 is CASSPDRGYNEKLFF. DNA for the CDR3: TGTGCCAGCAGCCCTGATAGGGGATATAATGAAAAACTGTTTTTT.

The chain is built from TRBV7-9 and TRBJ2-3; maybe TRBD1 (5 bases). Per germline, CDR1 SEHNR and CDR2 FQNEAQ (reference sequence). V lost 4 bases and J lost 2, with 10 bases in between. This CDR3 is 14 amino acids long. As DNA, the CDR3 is TGTGCCAGCAGCTCCGACAGCTACACAGATACGCAGTATTTT. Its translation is CASSSDSYTDTQYF. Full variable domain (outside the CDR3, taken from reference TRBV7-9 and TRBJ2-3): DTGVSQNPRHKITKRGQNVTFRCDPISEHNRLYWYRQTLGQGPEFLTYFQNEAQLEKSRLLSDRFSAERPKGSFSTLEIQRTEQGDSAMYLCASSSDSYTDTQYFGPGTRLTVL.

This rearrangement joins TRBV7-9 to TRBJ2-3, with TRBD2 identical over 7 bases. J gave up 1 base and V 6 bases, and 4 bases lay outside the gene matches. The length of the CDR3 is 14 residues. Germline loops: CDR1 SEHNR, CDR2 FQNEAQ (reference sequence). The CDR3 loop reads CASRPRGGTDTQYF. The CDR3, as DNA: TGTGCCAGCAGGCCCCGGGGGGGCACAGATACGCAGTATTTT.

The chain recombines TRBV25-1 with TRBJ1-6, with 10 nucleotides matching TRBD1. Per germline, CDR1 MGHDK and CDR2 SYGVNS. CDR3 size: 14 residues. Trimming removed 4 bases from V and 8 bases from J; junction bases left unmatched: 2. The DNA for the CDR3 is TGTGCCAGCAGTGCCGGGACAGGGGATTCACCCCTCCACTTT. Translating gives CASSAGTGDSPLHF. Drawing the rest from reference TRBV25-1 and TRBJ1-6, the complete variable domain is EADIYQTPRYLVIGTGKKITLECSQTMGHDKMYWYQQDPGMELHLIHYSYGVNSTEKGDLSSESTVSRIRTEHFPLTLESARPSHTSQYLCASSAGTGDSPLHFGNGTRLTVT.

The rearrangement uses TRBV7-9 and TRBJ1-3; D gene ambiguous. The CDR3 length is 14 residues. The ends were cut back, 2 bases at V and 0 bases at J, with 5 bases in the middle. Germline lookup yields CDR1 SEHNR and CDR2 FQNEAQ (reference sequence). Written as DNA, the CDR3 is TGTGCCAGCAGCTTAAAAGGCTCTGGAAACACCATATATTTT. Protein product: CASSLKGSGNTIYF.

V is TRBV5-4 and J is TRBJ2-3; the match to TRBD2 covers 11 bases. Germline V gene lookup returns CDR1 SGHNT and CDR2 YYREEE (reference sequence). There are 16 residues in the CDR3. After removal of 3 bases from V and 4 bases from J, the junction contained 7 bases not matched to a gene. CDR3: CASSSPGTSGADTQYF. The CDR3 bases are TGTGCCAGCAGCTCGCCCGGGACTAGCGGAGCAGATACGCAGTATTTT.

CDR3 sequence: CASSAEGEGLKSNTQYF. CDR3 nucleotide sequence: TGTGCCAGCAGTGCAGAGGGGGAGGGCCTGAAGTCAAATACGCAGTATTTT. The gene calls are TRBV2 and TRBJ2-3, with D perhaps matching TRBD2 (7 bases). The V gene lost 4 bases and the J gene lost 7 bases, with 24 bases spanning the gap. CDR1 and CDR2 from the germline V gene are SNHLY and FYNNEI. This CDR3 region has 17 residues.

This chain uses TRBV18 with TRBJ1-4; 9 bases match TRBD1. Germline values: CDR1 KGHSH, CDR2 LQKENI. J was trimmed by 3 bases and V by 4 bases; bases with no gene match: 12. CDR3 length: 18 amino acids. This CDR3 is CASSRTGTGFPSNEKLFF. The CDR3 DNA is TGTGCCAGCTCACGAACCGGGACAGGGTTCCCCTCTAATGAAAAACTGTTTTTT.

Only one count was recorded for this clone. The CDR3 region has the DNA TGTGCCAGCAGCCCTCAGACAGGATTGGGCCCCGGGGCTAATGAAAAACTGTTTTTT. Amino acid sequence: CASSPQTGLGPGANEKLFF. The rearrangement links TRBV7-2 to TRBJ1-4, with a tentative D call TRBD1 (6 bases). V was cut by 5 bases and J by 3 bases, with 25 bases left in between. Germline loops: CDR1 SGHTA, CDR2 FQGNSA. The CDR3 runs to 19 residues.

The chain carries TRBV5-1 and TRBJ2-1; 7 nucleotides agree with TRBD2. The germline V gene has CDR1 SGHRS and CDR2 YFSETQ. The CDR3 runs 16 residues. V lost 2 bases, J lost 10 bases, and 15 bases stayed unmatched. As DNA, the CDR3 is TGCGCCAGCAGCTTCCGGAGTGGGCTAGCGGCCAGGGAGCAGTTCTTC. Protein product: CASSFRSGLAAREQFF. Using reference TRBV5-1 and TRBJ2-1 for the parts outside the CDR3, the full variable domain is KAGVTQTPRYLIKTRGQQVTLSCSPISGHRSVSWYQQTPGQGLQFLFEYFSETQRNKGNFPGRFSGRQFSNSRSEMNVSTLELGDSALYLCASSFRSGLAAREQFFGPGTRLTVL.

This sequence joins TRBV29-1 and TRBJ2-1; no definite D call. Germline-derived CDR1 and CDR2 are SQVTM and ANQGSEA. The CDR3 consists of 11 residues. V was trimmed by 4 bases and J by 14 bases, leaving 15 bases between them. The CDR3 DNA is TGCAGCGTTGGTACCCCTAATCGTGAGTTCTTC. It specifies CSVGTPNREFF.

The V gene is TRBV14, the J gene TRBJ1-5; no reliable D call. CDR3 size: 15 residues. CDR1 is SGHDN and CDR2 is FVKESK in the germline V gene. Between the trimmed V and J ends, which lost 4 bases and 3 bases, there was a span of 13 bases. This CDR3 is CASSPLERHNQPQHF. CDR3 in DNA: TGTGCCAGCAGCCCCCTGGAGCGTCACAATCAGCCCCAGCATTTT.

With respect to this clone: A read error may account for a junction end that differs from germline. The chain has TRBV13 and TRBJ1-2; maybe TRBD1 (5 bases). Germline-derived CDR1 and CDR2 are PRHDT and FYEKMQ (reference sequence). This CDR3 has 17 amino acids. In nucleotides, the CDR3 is TGTGCCAGCAGATTAGGTATGTGGGACGGCGGACCCTATGGCTACACCTTC. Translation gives CASRLGMWDGGPYGYTF.